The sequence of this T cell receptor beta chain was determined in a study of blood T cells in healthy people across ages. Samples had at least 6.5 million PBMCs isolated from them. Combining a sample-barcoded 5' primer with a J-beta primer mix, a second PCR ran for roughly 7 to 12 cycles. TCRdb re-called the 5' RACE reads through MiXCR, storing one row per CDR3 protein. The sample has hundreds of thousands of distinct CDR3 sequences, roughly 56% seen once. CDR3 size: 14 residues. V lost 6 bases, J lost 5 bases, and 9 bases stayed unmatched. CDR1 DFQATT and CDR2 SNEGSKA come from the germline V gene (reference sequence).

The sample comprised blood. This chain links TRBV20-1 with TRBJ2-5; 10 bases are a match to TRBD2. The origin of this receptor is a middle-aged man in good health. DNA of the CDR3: TGCAGTGCCCCTCGGGCTAGCGGGAGTGAGACCCAGTACTTC. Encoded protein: CSAPRASGSETQYF.